This record covers a single T cell receptor (beta chain). This specimen comes from a study of cytomegalovirus exposure and HLA in healthy donors. 60 Vbeta and 13 Jbeta primers were used in PCR. In the authors' workflow: The count from a later analysis was roughly 80 million unique TCR beta chains, 9.5 million to 13 million of them shared. Produced via immunoSEQ multiplex PCR; TCRdb's table is partial and in-frame only. That table gives V, J and clone size, and the DNA gave D and trimming. The profile shows hundreds of thousands of clones, around two thirds of them singletons. The clonotype was recovered from a female donor in good health and CMV-seronegative. The specimen sequenced was PBMCs.

The CDR3 DNA sequence: TGTGCCACCCGGACATCCACTGAAGCTTTCTTT. This sequence encodes CATRTSTEAFF. J is TRBJ1-1 and V is TRBV19; TRBD1 might be the D (5 bases). Germline CDR1 reads LNHDA; CDR2 reads SQIVND (reference sequence). CDR3 length: 11 amino acids. V shed 10 bases and J shed 4 bases, with 10 bases lying between them.